Included here is one T cell receptor (beta chain) sequence, with context. The data were taken from a study of blood T cell repertoires in COVID-19. Whole-study context: COVID-19 samples from acute and convalescent phases originated in the United States, Italy and Spain.

Looked up from germline, CDR1 is SGHKS and CDR2 is YYEKEE (reference sequence). This CDR3 contains 16 residues. V lost 2 bases to trimming and J lost 0 bases, with 12 bases between them. Profiling relied on immunoSEQ multiplex PCR, and the TCRdb table lists in-frame clones only, not all of them. The sample consists of roughly 100,000 clones, 87% of them appearing once. The chain combines TRBV5-5 with TRBJ1-5, with a tentative D call TRBD1 (6 bases). What was sequenced was peripheral blood. This clonotype originated in a man over 45 with acute or convalescent COVID-19. The CDR3 region is CASSLTGFYSNQPQHF. In DNA form, the CDR3 reads TGTGCCAGCAGCTTAACAGGGTTTTATAGCAATCAGCCCCAGCATTTT.